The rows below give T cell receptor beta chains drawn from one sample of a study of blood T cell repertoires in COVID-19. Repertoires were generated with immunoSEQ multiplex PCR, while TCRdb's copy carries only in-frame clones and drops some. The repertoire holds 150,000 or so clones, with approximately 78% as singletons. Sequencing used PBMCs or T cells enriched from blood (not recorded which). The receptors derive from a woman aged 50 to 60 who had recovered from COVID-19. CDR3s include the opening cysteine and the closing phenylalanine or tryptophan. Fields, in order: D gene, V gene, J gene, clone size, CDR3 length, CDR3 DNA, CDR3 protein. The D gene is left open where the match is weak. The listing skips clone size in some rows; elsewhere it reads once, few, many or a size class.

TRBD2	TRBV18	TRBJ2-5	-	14	TGTGCCAGCTCCGGGCGGGGGGTCCAAGAGACCCAGTACTTC	CASSGRGVQETQYF
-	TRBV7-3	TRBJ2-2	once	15	TGTGCCAGCAGCTCAGGGGACCGCGTAACCGGGGAGCTGTTTTTT	CASSSGDRVTGELFF
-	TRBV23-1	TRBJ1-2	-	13	TGCGCCAGCAGTCAATGTAGCGGGGGGAACTACACCTTC	CASSQCSGGNYTF
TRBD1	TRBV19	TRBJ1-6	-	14	TGTGCCAGTAGTATGGCAGGGGGCGCTTCACCCCTCCACTTT	CASSMAGGASPLHF
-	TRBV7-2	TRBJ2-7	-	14	TGTGCCAGCAGCTTAGGTGCGGGTCCCTACGAGCAGTACTTC	CASSLGAGPYEQYF
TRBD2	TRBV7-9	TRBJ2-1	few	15	TGTGCCAGCAGCCCCAGCGGGGGGGCATACAATGAGCAGTTCTTC	CASSPSGGAYNEQFF
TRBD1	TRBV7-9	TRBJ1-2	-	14	TGTGCCAGCAGCCGGGAACAGGGGATCCTCGGCTACACCTTC	CASSREQGILGYTF
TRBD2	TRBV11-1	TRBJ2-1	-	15	TGTGCCAGCACATCATTTCCCTCTAGCGGTGACGAGCAGTTCTTC	CASTSFPSSGDEQFF
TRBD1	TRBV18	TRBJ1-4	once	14	TGTGCCAGCTCACGGGACAGGGGTAATGAAAAACTGTTTTTT	CASSRDRGNEKLFF
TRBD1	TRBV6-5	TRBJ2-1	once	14	TGTGCCAGTATACCGGGACAGCCTGGGGATGAGCAGTTCTTC	CASIPGQPGDEQFF
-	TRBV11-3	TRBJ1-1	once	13	TGTGCCAGCAGCTACGGAGAGGACACTGAAGCTTTCTTT	CASSYGEDTEAFF
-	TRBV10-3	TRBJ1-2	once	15	TGTGCCATCAGCCCGGGTCCCGGATTTGATGATGGCTACACCTTC	CAISPGPGFDDGYTF
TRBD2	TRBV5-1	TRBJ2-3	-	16	TGCGCCAGCAGCGCCTCCCCGGCTACGCAGACTAGCGAGCAGTATTTT	CASSASPATQTSEQYF
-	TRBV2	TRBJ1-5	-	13	TGTGCCAGCAGCACTGGGTTCGGGGAGCCCCAGCATTTT	CASSTGFGEPQHF
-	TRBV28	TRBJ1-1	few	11	TGTGCCAGCAGTGACAGGCGAACAGCTTTCTTT	CASSDRRTAFF
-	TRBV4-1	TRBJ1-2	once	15	TGCGCCAGCAGCCAAGCATACCAGGGGAGCTATGGCTACACCTTC	CASSQAYQGSYGYTF
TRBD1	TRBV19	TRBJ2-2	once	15	TGTGCCAGTAGTGCCGGGACAGCGTTCACCGGGGAGCTGTTTTTT	CASSAGTAFTGELFF
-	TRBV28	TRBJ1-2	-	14	TGTGCCGCCGAGAGTGGGGGGAGGATTAATGGCTACACCTTC	CAAESGGRINGYTF
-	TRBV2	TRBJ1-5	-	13	TGTGCCACCACGAGGGGGAATAATCAGCCCCAGCATTTT	CATTRGNNQPQHF
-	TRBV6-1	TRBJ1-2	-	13	TGTGCCAGCAGTGACAGGGCTCTCTATGGCTACACCTTC	CASSDRALYGYTF
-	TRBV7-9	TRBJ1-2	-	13	TGTGCCAGCAGCCATGAAAATCCCAGTCGCTACACCTTC	CASSHENPSRYTF
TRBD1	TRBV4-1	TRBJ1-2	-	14	TGCGCCAGCAGCCGCATTATCGGGACAGGTGGCTACACCTTC	CASSRIIGTGGYTF
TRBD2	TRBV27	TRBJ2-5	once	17	TGTGCCAGCAGTCCCTCGGCTAGCGGGGGGCTGGGAGAGACCCAGTACTTC	CASSPSASGGLGETQYF
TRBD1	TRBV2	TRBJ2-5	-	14	TGTGCCAGCAGGCCCCGGACAGGTCAAGAGACCCAGTACTTC	CASRPRTGQETQYF
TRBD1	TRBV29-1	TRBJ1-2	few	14	TGCAGCGTTACCGGGACAGGGTTCATGGAGGGCTACACCTTC	CSVTGTGFMEGYTF
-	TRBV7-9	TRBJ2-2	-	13	TGTGCCAGCAGCGCCGGGGGAATCCGGGAGCTGTTTTTT	CASSAGGIRELFF
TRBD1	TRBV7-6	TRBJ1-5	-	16	TGTGCCAGCAGTTATAGGACAGGGGTTAACCCCGGGCCCCAGCATTTT	CASSYRTGVNPGPQHF
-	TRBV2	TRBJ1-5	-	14	TGTGCCAGCAGCAGGGACTTAAGAAATCAGCCCCAGCATTTT	CASSRDLRNQPQHF
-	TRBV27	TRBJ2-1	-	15	TGTGCCAGCAGTTTGTTGTGGGGGGAGTACAATGAGCAGTTCTTC	CASSLLWGEYNEQFF
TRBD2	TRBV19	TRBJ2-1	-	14	TGTGCCAGTAGCCGGACTAGCGGGGGAAGCGAGCAGTTCTTC	CASSRTSGGSEQFF
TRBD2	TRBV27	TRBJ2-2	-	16	TGTGCCAGCACCAAAGAGCGGGGAGGGCTCCCCGGGGAGCTGTTTTTT	CASTKERGGLPGELFF
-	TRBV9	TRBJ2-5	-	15	TGTGCCAGCAGCGTAGAGACTAGTACGGGGGAGACCCAGTACTTC	CASSVETSTGETQYF
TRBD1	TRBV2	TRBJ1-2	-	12	TGTGCCAGCAGTGAGGGACAGTTTGGCTACACCTTC	CASSEGQFGYTF
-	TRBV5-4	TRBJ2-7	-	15	TGTGCCAGCAGCTTTTATTCGACAATTAACTACGAGCAGTACTTC	CASSFYSTINYEQYF
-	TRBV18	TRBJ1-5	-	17	TGTGCCAGCTCACCCCAAACAGGGTCGTATAGCAATCAGCCCCAGCATTTT	CASSPQTGSYSNQPQHF
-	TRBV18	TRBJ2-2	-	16	TGTGCCAGCTCCCAAGATCGGGGTATGAACACCGGGGAGCTGTTTTTT	CASSQDRGMNTGELFF
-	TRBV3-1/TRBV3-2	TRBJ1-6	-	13	TGTGCCAGCAGCCAAGAGCGGTATTCACCCCTCCACTTT	CASSQERYSPLHF
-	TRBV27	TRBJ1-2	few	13	TGTGCCAGCAGTTTAAACATCTACTATGGCTACACCTTC	CASSLNIYYGYTF
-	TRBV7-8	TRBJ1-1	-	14	TGTGCCAGCAGCACTAGACAGGTTTGGACTGAAGCTTTCTTT	CASSTRQVWTEAFF
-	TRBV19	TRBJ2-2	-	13	TGTGCCAGTAGCCCGCGTGATTCCGGGGAGCTGTTTTTT	CASSPRDSGELFF
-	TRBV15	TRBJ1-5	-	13	TGTGCCACCAGCAGAGATCAGAATCAGCCCCAGCATTTT	CATSRDQNQPQHF
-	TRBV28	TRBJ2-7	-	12	TGTGCCAGCAGTTTATTTCGGGAAAAGCAGTACTTC	CASSLFREKQYF
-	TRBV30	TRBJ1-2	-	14	TGTGCCTGGACCGTCTCAGTGTCCACCCATGGCTACACCTTC	CAWTVSVSTHGYTF
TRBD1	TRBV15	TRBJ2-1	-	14	TGTGCCACCAGCGCCCGGGACAGTTGGAATGAGCAGTTCTTC	CATSARDSWNEQFF
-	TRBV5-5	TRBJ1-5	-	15	TGTGCCAGCAGCACTGGCGCGGGGCCCAGTCAGCCCCAGCATTTT	CASSTGAGPSQPQHF
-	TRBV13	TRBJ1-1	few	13	TGTGCCAGCAGCCCCAGGGTGAACACTGAAGCTTTCTTT	CASSPRVNTEAFF
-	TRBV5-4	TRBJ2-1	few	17	TGTGCCAGCAGCCCCGACGGCGGCTCCCGCTCCTACAATGAGCAGTTCTTC	CASSPDGGSRSYNEQFF
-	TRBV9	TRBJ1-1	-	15	TGTGCCAGCAGCTCGGCAGGGACTTCGAACACTGAAGCTTTCTTT	CASSSAGTSNTEAFF
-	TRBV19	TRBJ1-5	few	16	TGTGCCAGTAGTATTAGGACAGCTAATAGCAATCAGCCCCAGCATTTT	CASSIRTANSNQPQHF
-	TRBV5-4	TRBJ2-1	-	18	TGTGCCAGCAGCTCGAGGGGAGGAGGGGGGGTCTCCTACAATGAGCAGTTCTTC	CASSSRGGGGVSYNEQFF
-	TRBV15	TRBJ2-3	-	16	TGTGCCACCAGCAGAGGAGGCGGGGAGTTCACAGATACGCAGTATTTT	CATSRGGGEFTDTQYF